The 17 T cell receptor beta chains in this list originate from one sample, sequenced in a study of blood T cell repertoires in COVID-19. Data came from immunoSEQ multiplex PCR; TCRdb stores just in-frame clones and leaves some out. Of 120,000 to 150,000 clones listed, 75% to 90% are singletons. Sequencing input: PBMCs or T cells enriched from blood (not recorded which). All receptors derive from a man aged 50 or older in a cohort exposed to, infected with or recovered from COVID-19 (not recorded which).

The chain links TRBV28 to TRBJ2-3; weak D call: TRBD1 (6 bases). Trimming shortened V by 3 bases and J by 5 bases, and 12 bases separated the two germline ends. This CDR3 has 14 residues. Germline V gene data show CDR1 as MDHEN and CDR2 as SYDVKM. The CDR3 DNA reads TGTGCCAGCAGTTTGGTACAGGGCAGAGATACGCAGTATTTT. This translates into CASSLVQGRDTQYF.

This chain uses TRBV10-3 with TRBJ2-2; TRBD2 aligns across 10 bases. The J segment lost 1 base and the V segment lost 4 bases, leaving 3 bases of the junction unmatched. CDR3 length: 16 amino acids. The germline V gene encodes CDR1 ENHRY and CDR2 SYGVKD. The CDR3 bases are TGTGCCATCAGTGGATCTAGCGGGGGGAACACCGGGGAGCTGTTTTTT. This sequence encodes CAISGSSGGNTGELFF.

J is TRBJ2-2 and V is TRBV29-1; D might be TRBD2 (5 bases). CDR3 length: 16 amino acids. V was clipped by 3 bases and J by 1 base, with 15 bases between them. From germline, CDR1 is SQVTM and CDR2 ANQGSEA. The CDR3 here is CSVEASEAMNTGELFF. DNA of the CDR3: TGCAGCGTTGAGGCCTCGGAGGCGATGAACACCGGGGAGCTGTTTTTT.

The chain joins TRBV6-5 to TRBJ2-7, with 12 bases lining up with TRBD1. CDR1 is MNHEY, CDR2 SVGAGI, per germline. V was clipped by 4 bases and J by 7 bases; unmatched bases: 8. The CDR3 is 15 residues long. The chain's CDR3 is CASSSPGQGAGEQYF. In DNA form, the CDR3 reads TGTGCCAGCAGTTCTCCGGGACAGGGGGCGGGTGAGCAGTACTTC.

The count of this clone is one. V and J are TRBV7-8 and TRBJ1-5; D gene unclear. Germline CDR1 is SGHVS and CDR2 is FQNEAQ. The CDR3 has 14 residues. V was pared by 1 base and J by 2 bases, with 6 bases between. The CDR3 DNA is TGTGCCAGCAGCTTAGGGGCAGGCAATCAGCCCCAGCATTTT. Amino acid sequence: CASSLGAGNQPQHF. The whole variable domain, remainder taken from reference TRBV7-8 and TRBJ1-5, is GAGVSQSPRYKVAKRGQDVALRCDPISGHVSLFWYQQALGQGPEFLTYFQNEAQLDKSGLPSDRFFAERPEGSVSTLKIQRTQQEDSAVYLCASSLGAGNQPQHFGDGTRLSIL.

This rearrangement joins TRBV28 to TRBJ2-1; tentative D call: TRBD1 (6 bases). Trimming removed 4 bases from V and 13 bases from J, with 26 bases in between. This CDR3 comprises 16 residues. Germline assignment: CDR1 MDHEN and CDR2 SYDVKM. The CDR3 protein is CASSSPMTTGLNGQFF. The DNA for the CDR3 is TGTGCCAGCAGTTCCCCAATGACGACAGGATTGAACGGCCAGTTCTTC.

J is TRBJ2-2 and V is TRBV3-1 (or the pseudogene TRBV3-2); D may be TRBD2 (6 bases). Germline loops: CDR1 LGHDT, CDR2 YNNKEL (reference sequence). This CDR3 comprises 14 residues. With 7 bases removed from V and 6 bases from J, the gap between germline ends came to 15 bases. CDR3 sequence reads: CASTPAGTPGELFF. DNA of the CDR3: TGTGCCAGCACCCCCGCGGGGACCCCCGGGGAGCTGTTTTTT.

This clone showed up just a few times. The chain uses TRBV2 and TRBJ1-3; 9 bases fit TRBD1. V was clipped by 8 bases and J by 4 bases; unmatched bases: 6. The germline V gene encodes CDR1 SNHLY and CDR2 FYNNEI. CDR3 length: 14 amino acids. Here the CDR3 reads CASGDRVTGNTIYF. As DNA, the CDR3 is TGTGCCAGCGGGGACAGGGTAACGGGAAACACCATATATTTT.

V is TRBV9 and J is TRBJ1-2, with 10 bases matching TRBD1. The CDR3 totals 15 residues. Unmatched junction bases numbered 3, after V lost 3 bases and J lost 1 base. CDR1 SGDLS and CDR2 YYNGEE come from the germline V gene. CDR3 residues: CASSGQGAFNYGYTF. The CDR3, as DNA: TGTGCCAGCAGCGGACAGGGGGCATTTAACTATGGCTACACCTTC.

This sequence joins TRBV4-1 and TRBJ2-3, with TRBD2 identical over 7 bases. CDR3 length: 14 amino acids. Germline CDR1 reads MGHRA; CDR2 reads YSYEKL. V shed 1 base, J shed 3 bases, and the junction held 1 base outside the gene matches. The CDR3 reads CASSQGLATDTQYF. CDR3 bases: TGCGCCAGCAGCCAAGGACTAGCAACAGATACGCAGTATTTT.

V and J are TRBV30 and TRBJ2-1; the match to TRBD1 covers 10 bases. CDR1 is GTSNPN, CDR2 SVGIG, per germline (reference sequence). The CDR3 is made up of 14 amino acids. The V gene end was trimmed by 3 bases and the J gene end by 3 bases; junction bases not matched to a gene: 2. The CDR3 sequence: CAWRRDRGYNEQFF. The CDR3, as DNA: TGTGCCTGGAGGAGGGACAGGGGCTACAATGAGCAGTTCTTC.

The chain employs TRBV24-1 and TRBJ2-1; the D gene is possibly TRBD2 (7 bases). V lost 10 bases to trimming and J lost 4 bases, with 13 bases between them. Germline lookup yields CDR1 KGHDR and CDR2 SFDVKD. CDR3 length equals 13 residues. The CDR3 is CATSGGAYNEQFF. The DNA of the CDR3 is TGTGCCACTTCGGGGGGCGCGTACAATGAGCAGTTCTTC.

The chain uses TRBV30 and TRBJ2-1; 8 nucleotides align to TRBD2. The CDR3 is 15 amino acids. Germline CDR1 is GTSNPN and CDR2 is SVGIG (reference sequence). V lost 2 bases to trimming and J lost 0 bases; unmatched junction nucleotides: 3. DNA of the CDR3: TGTGCCTGGAGTACGGGACTAGTCTCCTACAATGAGCAGTTCTTC. Its translation is CAWSTGLVSYNEQFF.

This rearrangement joins TRBV19 to TRBJ2-7; 7 bases are shared with TRBD2. Germline values: CDR1 LNHDA, CDR2 SQIVND (reference sequence). The CDR3 is 13 residues long. The trim removed 8 bases at V and 3 bases at J, leaving 7 bases unmatched. The CDR3 here is CASGDGGFYEQYF. The CDR3 DNA is TGTGCCAGTGGGGACGGGGGGTTCTACGAGCAGTACTTC. Drawing the rest from reference TRBV19 and TRBJ2-7, the complete variable domain is DGGITQSPKYLFRKEGQNVTLSCEQNLNHDAMYWYRQDPGQGLRLIYYSQIVNDFQKGDIAEGYSVSREKKESFPLTVTSAQKNPTAFYLCASGDGGFYEQYFGPGTRLTVT.

This clone was found a few times. The chain recombines TRBV5-4 with TRBJ1-6; weak D call: TRBD1 (5 bases). This CDR3 comprises 16 residues. Trimming cost V 1 base and J 7 bases, with 15 bases left between them. CDR1 is SGHNT and CDR2 is YYREEE in the germline V gene (reference sequence). The CDR3 nucleotides are TGTGCCAGCAGCTTGAATCCCTCACAGGTGAATTCACCCCTCCACTTT. Its translation: CASSLNPSQVNSPLHF.

The chain recombines TRBV27 with TRBJ1-1, with TRBD1 matching over 7 bases. The germline CDR1 and CDR2 sequences are MNHEY and SMNVEV (reference sequence). The CDR3 covers 15 residues. The trim removed 5 bases at V and 1 base at J, leaving 7 bases unmatched. The CDR3 spells CASSPPTGTNTEAFF. CDR3 DNA: TGTGCCAGCAGTCCCCCGACAGGGACGAACACTGAAGCTTTCTTT.

The chain has TRBV7-9 and TRBJ2-3; D possibly corresponds to TRBD1 (6 bases). Germline CDR1 and CDR2: SEHNR and FQNEAQ (reference sequence). The V gene lost 8 bases and the J gene lost 2 bases, with 11 bases spanning the gap. There are 13 residues in the CDR3. The CDR3 loop reads CASGNRDTDTQYF. Here the CDR3 DNA reads TGTGCCAGCGGGAACAGGGACACAGATACGCAGTATTTT. The entire variable domain, with the rest obtained from reference TRBV7-9 and TRBJ2-3, is as follows: DTGVSQNPRHKITKRGQNVTFRCDPISEHNRLYWYRQTLGQGPEFLTYFQNEAQLEKSRLLSDRFSAERPKGSFSTLEIQRTEQGDSAMYLCASGNRDTDTQYFGPGTRLTVL.